This T cell receptor (beta chain) was identified during a study of T cell responses to AZD1222 COVID-19 vaccine. Regarding this clone: Its matching antigen is unknown.

Some clones are missing from TCRdb's copy, which holds only in-frame ones; the method was immunoSEQ multiplex PCR. Here the sample spans about 89,000 clones, about 90% being singletons. General observations from the study: Variant regions that are unmutated are reportedly the target of nearly half of spike-specific TCRs. White British ancestry dominated among donors, who included more females, and clonal diversity was possibly underestimated. The repertoires were collected only after the peak T cell response. The study identified only five to seven AZD1222 recipients as seropositive at baseline.

Trimming cost V 5 bases and J 11 bases, with 18 bases left between them. The CDR3 has 14 amino acids. Germline CDR1 is LNHDA and CDR2 is SQIVND (reference sequence). The chain joins TRBV19 to TRBJ1-4; D is possibly TRBD1 (6 bases). Sequences were derived from peripheral blood, sampled on day 0 of MenACWY control vaccination. The origin of this receptor is an adult in good health. The CDR3 sequence: CASSYTGGQGKLFF. The CDR3 coding sequence is TGTGCCAGTAGTTACACAGGAGGTCAGGGGAAACTGTTTTTT.